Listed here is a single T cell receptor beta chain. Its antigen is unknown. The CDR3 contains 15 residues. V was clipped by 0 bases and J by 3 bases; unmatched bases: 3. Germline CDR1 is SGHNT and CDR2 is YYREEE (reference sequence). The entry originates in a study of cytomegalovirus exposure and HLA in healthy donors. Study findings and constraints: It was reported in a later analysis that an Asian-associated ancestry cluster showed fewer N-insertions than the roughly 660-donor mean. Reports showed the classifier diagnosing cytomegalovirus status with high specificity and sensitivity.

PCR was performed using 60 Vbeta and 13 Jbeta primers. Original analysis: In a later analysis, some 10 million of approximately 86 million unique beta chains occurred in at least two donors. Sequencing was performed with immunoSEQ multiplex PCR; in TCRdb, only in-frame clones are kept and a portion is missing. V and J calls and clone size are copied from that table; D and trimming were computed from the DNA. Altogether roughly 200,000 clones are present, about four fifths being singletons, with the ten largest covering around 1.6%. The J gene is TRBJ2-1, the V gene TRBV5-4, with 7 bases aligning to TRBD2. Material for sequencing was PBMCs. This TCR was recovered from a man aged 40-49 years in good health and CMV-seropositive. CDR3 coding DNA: TGTGCCAGCAGCTTGGGGAGCGGGGACTACAATGAGCAGTTCTTC. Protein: CASSLGSGDYNEQFF.